This T cell receptor (beta chain) was obtained from a study of cytomegalovirus exposure and HLA in healthy donors. General study findings and limits: One later analysis, an examination of the 100 to 150 validation repertoires, found that first-cohort TCR clusters tended to co-occur in them. TCR sequences were mostly rare, though some public TCRs occurred in many donors. Altogether, 164 TCR beta chains were recorded as cytomegalovirus-associated. With high specificity and sensitivity, the classifier reportedly diagnosed cytomegalovirus status.

Comments on this clone: As yet, its antigen is unknown.

The repertoire was sequenced with immunoSEQ multiplex PCR; TCRdb's copy has only in-frame clones and lacks some. Seen here are 47,000 or so clones, roughly 92% observed once, and the top ten hold more than 1.4%. Trimming at V came to 5 bases and at J to 4 bases, leaving 7 bases not matched to a gene. Germline CDR1 reads SGHDN; CDR2 reads FVKESK. CDR3 length: 15 amino acids. Sequenced sample: PBMCs. The TCR comes from a man in his late teens or twenties in good health and CMV-seronegative. The chain links TRBV14 to TRBJ1-4; 7 nucleotides match TRBD1. The CDR3 DNA sequence: TGTGCCAGCAGCAAGGGACAGTCCAGTAATGAAAAACTGTTTTTT. The encoded protein is CASSKGQSSNEKLFF.